Here is one TCR beta chain with its context. Its antigen remains unknown. This sample was taken from a study of T cell responses to AZD1222 COVID-19 vaccine. Study in general: Timing groups of about 4 and about 12 weeks for second doses were pooled.

V lost 4 bases, J lost 2 bases, and 15 bases stayed unmatched. Germline loops: CDR1 SEHNR, CDR2 FQNEAQ (reference sequence). The CDR3 runs to 19 residues. Sequencing used immunoSEQ multiplex PCR; TCRdb keeps in-frame clones, though not all of them. The sample shows some 130,000 clones, over 75% of them seen only once. Study-wide results and caveats: Receipt of two AZD1222 doses was followed by a rise in Spike-specific TCR breadth and depth.

The specimen comprised peripheral blood, sampled on day 0 of AZD1222 vaccination. The chain joins TRBV7-9 to TRBJ2-1, with 9 bases lining up with TRBD1. This TCR was recovered from an adult in good health. The CDR3 sequence: CASSSSTGGRVWAYNEQFF. In nucleotides, the CDR3 is TGTGCCAGCAGCTCGTCGACAGGGGGACGAGTGTGGGCCTACAATGAGCAGTTCTTC. Together with reference TRBV7-9 and TRBJ2-1, the CDR3 gives the full variable domain: DTGVSQNPRHKITKRGQNVTFRCDPISEHNRLYWYRQTLGQGPEFLTYFQNEAQLEKSRLLSDRFSAERPKGSFSTLEIQRTEQGDSAMYLCASSSSTGGRVWAYNEQFFGPGTRLTVL.